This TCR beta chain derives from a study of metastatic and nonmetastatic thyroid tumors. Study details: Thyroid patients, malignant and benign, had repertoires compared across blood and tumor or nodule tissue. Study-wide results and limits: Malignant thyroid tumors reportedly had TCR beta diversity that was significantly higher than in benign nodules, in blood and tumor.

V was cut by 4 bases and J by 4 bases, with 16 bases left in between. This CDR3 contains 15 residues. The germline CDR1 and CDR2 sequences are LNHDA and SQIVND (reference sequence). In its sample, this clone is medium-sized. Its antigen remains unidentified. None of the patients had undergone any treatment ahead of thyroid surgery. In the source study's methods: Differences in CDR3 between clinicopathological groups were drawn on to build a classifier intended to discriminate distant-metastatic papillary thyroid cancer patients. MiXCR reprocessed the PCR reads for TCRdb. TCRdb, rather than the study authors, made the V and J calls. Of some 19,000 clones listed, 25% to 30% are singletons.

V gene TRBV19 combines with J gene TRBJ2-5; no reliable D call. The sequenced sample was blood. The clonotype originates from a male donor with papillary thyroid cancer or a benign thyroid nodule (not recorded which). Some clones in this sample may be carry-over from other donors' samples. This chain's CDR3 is CASSTGGSKRETQYF. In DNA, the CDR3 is TGTGCCAGTAGTACTGGCGGATCTAAAAGAGAGACCCAGTACTTC.